Presented here are 8 T cell receptor beta chains from one specimen sequenced in a study of regulatory T cells in long-lasting Graves disease. Investigators prepared the TCR beta libraries by applying iRepertoire HTBI primers and Arm-PCR of CDR3 regions. TCRdb processed the multiplex PCR reads anew with MiXCR; each CDR3 protein has one entry. The sample carries around 320,000 distinct CDR3 sequences, 15% to 20% recorded once. The sample's time point: newly diagnosed GD, antithyroid drugs for less than 3 months. RNA isolated from PBMCs was used to make the TCR library. These sequences were also reported in another study, on T cells in Graves' hyperthyroidism and ophthalmopathy.

Specimen: peripheral blood mononuclear cells (PBMCs), collected at new diagnosis, from a patient treated with antithyroid drugs. Receptor source: a middle-aged man with Graves disease.

There are a few counts of this clonotype. The J gene is TRBJ2-5, the V gene TRBV20-1; 8 bases map to TRBD2. The CDR3 runs 17 residues. Unmatched junction bases numbered 18, after V lost 5 bases and J lost 4 bases. CDR1 is DFQATT and CDR2 is SNEGSKA in the germline V gene (reference sequence). The CDR3 here is CSAHQPFSGGRGETQYF. The CDR3 DNA sequence: TGCAGTGCTCACCAGCCTTTTTCGGGGGGGCGGGGAGAGACCCAGTACTTC.

Ten or more counts support this clonotype. This chain joins TRBV4-1 and TRBJ1-5, with D maybe TRBD1 (5 bases). This CDR3 is built from 18 residues. From germline, CDR1 is MGHRA and CDR2 YSYEKL. The germline V and J ends were trimmed by 0 bases and 0 bases, with 15 bases remaining between them. The DNA for the CDR3 is TGCGCCAGCAGCCAAGACATGGCAGGGAGCGCTAGCAATCAGCCCCAGCATTTT. This translates into CASSQDMAGSASNQPQHF.

The sample holds many counts of this clonotype. The rearrangement uses TRBV11-2 and TRBJ2-7; 7 bases are a match to TRBD2. This CDR3 spans 14 amino acids. Germline V gives CDR1 SGHAT, CDR2 FQNNGV. J gave up 4 bases and V 5 bases, and 8 bases lay outside the gene matches. CDR3 sequence (DNA): TGTGCCAGCAGCGAGGGGACTACCCATTACGAGCAGTACTTC. Residues: CASSEGTTHYEQYF.

This clonotype was seen many times. The rearrangement uses TRBV2 and TRBJ2-5; D might be TRBD1 or TRBD2, each matching 6 bases. Germline lookup yields CDR1 SNHLY and CDR2 FYNNEI. This CDR3 has 16 residues. Trimming removed 5 bases from V and 5 bases from J, with 21 bases in between. The CDR3 nucleotides read TGTGCCAGCAGTCCGAGGGGGGCACCGGCAAGCGAGACCCAGTACTTC. Encoded protein: CASSPRGAPASETQYF.

V usage is TRBV6-5 and J usage is TRBJ2-7; perhaps TRBD2 as D (6 bases). The CDR3 contains 14 residues. Germline CDR1 and CDR2: MNHEY and SVGAGI. The germline V and J ends were trimmed by 4 bases and 5 bases, with 15 bases remaining between them. In nucleotides, the CDR3 is TGTGCCAGCAGTTCGGGGGTTAGGTACCACGAGCAGTACTTC. As protein: CASSSGVRYHEQYF.

The chain joins TRBV12-3 or TRBV12-4 to TRBJ2-7; the D is unclear. Trimming cost V 1 base and J 2 bases, with 9 bases left between them. The CDR3 length is 14 residues. The CDR3 DNA sequence: TGTGCCAGCAGTTTAGTACTTCAAACCTACGAGCAGTACTTC. Encoded protein: CASSLVLQTYEQYF.

This clonotype has a single count. The V gene is TRBV27, the J gene TRBJ2-1, with D hard to call. Germline-derived CDR1 and CDR2 are MNHEY and SMNVEV (reference sequence). CDR3 length: 15 residues. V gave up 3 bases and J gave up 2 bases, with 11 bases separating them. DNA of the CDR3: TGTGCCAGCAGTTTTTACAGCCACCCCTACAATGAGCAGTTCTTC. Translation: CASSFYSHPYNEQFF.

This clonotype was detected a few times. The chain is built from TRBV20-1 and TRBJ1-6, with 12 positions matching TRBD1. This CDR3 region has 15 residues. Germline CDR1 DFQATT, CDR2 SNEGSKA (reference sequence). The J segment lost 10 bases and the V segment lost 3 bases, leaving 7 bases of the junction unmatched. CDR3 loop: CSARGQGARVSPLHF. The CDR3 DNA sequence: TGCAGTGCTAGGGGACAGGGGGCAAGGGTGTCACCCCTCCACTTT.